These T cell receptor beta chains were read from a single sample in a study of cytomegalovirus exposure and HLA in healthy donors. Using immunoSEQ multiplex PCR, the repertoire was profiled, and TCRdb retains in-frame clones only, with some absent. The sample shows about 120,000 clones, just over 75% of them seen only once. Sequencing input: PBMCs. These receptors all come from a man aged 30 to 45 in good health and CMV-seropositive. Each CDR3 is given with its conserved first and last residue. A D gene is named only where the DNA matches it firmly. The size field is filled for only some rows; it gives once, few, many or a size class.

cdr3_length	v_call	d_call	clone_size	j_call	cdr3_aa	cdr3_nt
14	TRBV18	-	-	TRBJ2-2	CASSPNTNTGELFF	TGTGCCAGCTCACCGAACACGAACACCGGGGAGCTGTTTTTT
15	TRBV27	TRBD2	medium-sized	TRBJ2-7	CASRILAGGQGEQYF	TGTGCCAGCAGGATACTAGCGGGGGGGCAGGGCGAGCAGTACTTC
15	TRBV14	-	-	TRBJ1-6	CASSLTRGGDSPLHF	TGTGCCAGCAGCCTCACACGTGGCGGTGATTCACCCCTCCACTTT
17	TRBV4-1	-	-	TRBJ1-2	CASSQDFQSSSNYGYTF	TGCGCCAGCAGCCAAGATTTCCAGTCTAGCTCTAACTATGGCTACACCTTC
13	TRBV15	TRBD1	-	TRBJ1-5	CATTDRLGQPQHF	TGTGCCACCACGGACAGGTTGGGTCAGCCCCAGCATTTT
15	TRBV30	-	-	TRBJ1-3	CAWSVPGGTGNTIYF	TGTGCCTGGAGTGTACCGGGGGGCACTGGAAACACCATATATTTT
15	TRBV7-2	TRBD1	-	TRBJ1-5	CASSLVSGGNQPQHF	TGTGCCAGCAGCTTAGTTTCAGGGGGTAATCAGCCCCAGCATTTT
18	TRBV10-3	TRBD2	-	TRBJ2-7	CAISESGGLAGNSYEQYF	TGTGCCATCAGTGAGTCGGGGGGACTAGCTGGGAACTCCTACGAGCAGTACTTC
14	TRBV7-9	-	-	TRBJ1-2	CASSLVGGKDGYTF	TGTGCCAGCAGCTTAGTCGGGGGTAAAGATGGCTACACCTTC
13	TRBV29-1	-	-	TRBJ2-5	CSVSTAVQETQYF	TGCAGCGTTTCTACGGCGGTCCAAGAGACCCAGTACTTC
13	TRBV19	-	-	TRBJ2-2	CASNQGPTGELFF	TGTGCCAGTAACCAGGGCCCCACCGGGGAGCTGTTTTTT
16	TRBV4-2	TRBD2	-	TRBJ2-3	CASSQEGAGGPDTQYF	TGTGCCAGCAGCCAAGAAGGGGCGGGGGGGCCAGATACGCAGTATTTT
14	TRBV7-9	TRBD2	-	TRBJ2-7	CASSFGLGAYEQYF	TGTGCCAGCAGCTTCGGACTAGGTGCCTACGAGCAGTACTTC
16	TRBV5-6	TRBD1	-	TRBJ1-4	CASSFGQGSTNEKLFF	TGTGCCAGCAGCTTCGGACAGGGCTCTACTAATGAAAAACTGTTTTTT
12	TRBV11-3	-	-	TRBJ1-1	CASSSSGDEAFF	TGTGCCAGCAGCTCCTCCGGGGATGAAGCTTTCTTT
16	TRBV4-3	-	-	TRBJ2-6	CASSQDAQTGANVLTF	TGCGCCAGCAGCCAAGATGCACAGACTGGGGCCAACGTCCTGACTTTC
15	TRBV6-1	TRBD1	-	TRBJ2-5	CASSETLRQGETQYF	TGTGCCAGCAGTGAAACTCTGAGACAGGGGGAGACCCAGTACTTC
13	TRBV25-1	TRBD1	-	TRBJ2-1	CASTSDRDNEQFF	TGTGCCAGCACCTCGGACAGGGACAATGAGCAGTTCTTC
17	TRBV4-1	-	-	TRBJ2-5	CASSQDKGQGGLKTQYF	TGCGCCAGCAGCCAAGATAAAGGGCAGGGGGGTTTAAAGACCCAGTACTTC
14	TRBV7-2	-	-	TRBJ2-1	CASSLAVLYNEQFF	TGTGCCAGCAGCTTAGCGGTGCTATACAATGAGCAGTTCTTC
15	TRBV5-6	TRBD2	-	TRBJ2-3	CASSSTSGGTDTQYF	TGTGCCAGCAGCTCAACTAGCGGGGGCACAGATACGCAGTATTTT
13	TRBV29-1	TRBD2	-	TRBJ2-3	CSVSGESTDTQYF	TGCAGCGTTAGCGGGGAGAGCACAGATACGCAGTATTTT